This TCR beta chain stems from a study of OX40 agonist ivuxolimab in advanced cancers. With regard to the full study: Ivuxolimab was an agonistic, fully human IgG2 monoclonal antibody directed against OX40 (CD134), a costimulatory receptor. The paper describes the monotherapy dose-escalation part (N of about 47 patients) of the phase I trial of ivuxolimab. Three dose-escalation patients achieved partial responses, one with hepatocellular carcinoma and two with cutaneous melanoma. Peripheral TCRbeta sequencing was intended to test whether TCR sequence diversity was altered and clonal T-cell expansion was caused by ivuxolimab. Intravenous ivuxolimab was administered to patients every 2 weeks at six dose levels: 0.01, 0.1, 0.3, 1.5, 3 and 10 mg/kg. Prior anti-PD-1, anti-PD-L1 or anti-CTLA-4 therapy was permitted, and roughly two fifths of dose-escalation patients had received checkpoint inhibitors. Of the approximately 54 dose-escalation patients, hepatocellular carcinoma was present in roughly 19, melanoma in about 15, renal cell carcinoma in 9 and head and neck cancer in 9. The dose-escalation cohort was about 83% male with a mean age of about 60 years, ranging from 23 to 79.

The CDR3 spans 15 residues, from the cysteine through the phenylalanine. The kept DNA is CDR3 alone, 45 bases in frame from the first base. The junction shows trimming of 3 bases on V and 3 bases on J, plus 12 bases between the germline ends. According to the germline V gene, CDR1 reads MGHDK and CDR2 reads SYGVNS. The trial excluded patients who had a history of autoimmune disease or were on systemic immunosuppression. Peripheral blood for TCR sequencing was collected from all dose cohorts at baseline, on cycle 4 day 1, and on cycle 7 day 1. Samples were obtained from an open-label, multicenter, first-in-human phase I dose-escalation trial of ivuxolimab. Adults with locally advanced or metastatic head and neck squamous cell, hepatocellular, melanoma or renal cell carcinoma were enrolled in the trial. CD4+ and CD8+ T cells were sorted separately from peripheral blood before TCR sequencing. Study-wide conclusions, independent of this receptor: In the 0.1-3.0 mg/kg groups, partial responders were among the patients with the lowest normalized peripheral clonal expansion, particularly in CD8+ T cells. Antigen specificity was not determined for the clonally expanded peripheral T cells. Low levels of normalized T-cell clonal expansion were also seen in some patients who did not respond. On average, CD8+ T cells showed more expanded clones than CD4+ T cells after ivuxolimab. At doses of 0.1 to 3.0 mg/kg, clonal expansion of both CD4+ and CD8+ T cells in blood was seen between baseline and week 6.

Genomic DNA was isolated from the sorted cells so that the TCRbeta CDR3 region could be sequenced. The immunoSEQ Assay was used to sequence the TCRbeta CDR3 regions. Here the immuneACCESS table is served through TCRdb, limited to in-frame sequences with V and J called. Missing clones are a known gap in these copies; in checked studies unresolved V genes cover under half, and the rest lacks a known reason. This sample is represented by more than 80,000 clones; 86% of them were singletons. The biggest ten clones account for approximately 2% of the sample. In the case of this clone: The antigen it recognizes is unknown. No much larger clonotype is one base removed from it; base qualities were not supplied.

The chain uses TRBV25-1 and TRBJ2-1; no D gene call is confident. This receptor was obtained from an adult with an advanced solid tumor such as melanoma, head and neck, liver or kidney cancer. Sample: CD4+ or CD8+ T cells sorted from blood, taken in a trial of the OX40 agonist ivuxolimab. The CDR3 here reads CASSDDRRIYNEQFF. The sequenced DNA: TGTGCCAGCAGTGACGACCGAAGGATCTACAATGAGCAGTTCTTC.